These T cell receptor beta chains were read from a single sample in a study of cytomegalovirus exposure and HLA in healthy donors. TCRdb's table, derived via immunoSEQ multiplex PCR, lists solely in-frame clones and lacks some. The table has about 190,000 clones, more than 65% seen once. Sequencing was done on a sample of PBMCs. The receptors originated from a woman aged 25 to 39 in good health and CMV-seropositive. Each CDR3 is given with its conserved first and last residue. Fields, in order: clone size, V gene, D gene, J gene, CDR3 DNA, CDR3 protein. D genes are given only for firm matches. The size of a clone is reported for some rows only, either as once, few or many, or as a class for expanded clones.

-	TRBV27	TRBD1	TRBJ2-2	TGTGCCAGCAGGGACAGGGCTAACACCGGGGAGCTGTTTTTT	CASRDRANTGELFF
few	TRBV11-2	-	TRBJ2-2	TGTGCCAGCAGTCCGACGGGTAGTACCGGGGAGCTGTTTTTT	CASSPTGSTGELFF
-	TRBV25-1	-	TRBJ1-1	TGTGCCAGCAGAGCAGGGACTGAAGCTTTCTTT	CASRAGTEAFF
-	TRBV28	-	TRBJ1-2	TGTGCCAGCAGCTTAACAGGGAATGGCTACACCTTC	CASSLTGNGYTF
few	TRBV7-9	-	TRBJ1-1	TGTGCCAGCAGCTTAGTCGGGGGAGGAGACGCTGAAGCTTTCTTT	CASSLVGGGDAEAFF
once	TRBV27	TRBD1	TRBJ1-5	TGTGCCAGCAGTTCCGGGGACAGGGGGTCTAATCAGCCCCAGCATTTT	CASSSGDRGSNQPQHF
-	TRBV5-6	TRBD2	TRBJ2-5	TGTGCCAGCAGAGCCGGAGGACTAGCGGGAGGCAAGACCCAGTACTTC	CASRAGGLAGGKTQYF
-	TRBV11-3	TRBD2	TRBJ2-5	TGTGCCAGCAGCTTAGGGTCTAGCGGCCAAGAGACCCAGTACTTC	CASSLGSSGQETQYF
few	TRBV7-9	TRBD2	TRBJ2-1	TGTGCCAGCAGCCCCCGGACTAGCAACGATGAGCAGTTCTTC	CASSPRTSNDEQFF
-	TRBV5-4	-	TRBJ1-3	TGTGCCAGCAGCTTGGGGACAGCTCGAAACACCATATATTTT	CASSLGTARNTIYF
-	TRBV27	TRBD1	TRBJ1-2	TGTGCCAGCAGCGATACAGGGGACCTCCTTAACTATGGCTACACCTTC	CASSDTGDLLNYGYTF
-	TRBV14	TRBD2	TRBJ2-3	TGTGCCAGCAGCCAAGACTTACTAGCGGGATTAGATACGCAGTATTTT	CASSQDLLAGLDTQYF
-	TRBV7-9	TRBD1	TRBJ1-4	TGTTCCAGCGCACAGGGGGCTGAAAAACTGTTTTTT	CSSAQGAEKLFF
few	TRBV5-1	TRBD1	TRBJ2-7	TGCGCCAGCAGCTCGGGACAGGGCAGCTACGAGCAGTACTTC	CASSSGQGSYEQYF
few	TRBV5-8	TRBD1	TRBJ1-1	TGTGCCAGCAGCGGAACAGGGGGCCTCCCCTTGAACACTGAAGCTTTCTTT	CASSGTGGLPLNTEAFF
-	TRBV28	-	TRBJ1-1	TGTGCCAGCAGTGCCCCTTGGGGGCTGAACACTGAAGCTTTCTTT	CASSAPWGLNTEAFF
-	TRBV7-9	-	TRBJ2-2	TGTTCCAGCAGCCCGGAGGGACGGCTGAACACCGGGGAGCTGTTTTTT	CSSSPEGRLNTGELFF
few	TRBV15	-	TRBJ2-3	TGTGCCACCAGCAGAGATAGGGGGGGCGCAGATACGCAGTATTTT	CATSRDRGGADTQYF
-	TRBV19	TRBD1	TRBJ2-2	TGTGCCAGTACCTCGGACAGGCGGATAAGCGGGGAGCTGTTTTTT	CASTSDRRISGELFF
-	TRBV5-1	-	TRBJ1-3	TGCGCCAGCAGCATAACCGGGGTTAGCTCTGGAAACACCATATATTTT	CASSITGVSSGNTIYF
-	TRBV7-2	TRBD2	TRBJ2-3	TGTGCCAGCAGCGTCCTAGCGGGAGGGATCGGAGATACGCAGTATTTT	CASSVLAGGIGDTQYF
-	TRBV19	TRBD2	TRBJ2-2	TGTGCCAGTAGTATACTAGCGGGAGGGCCCGGGGAGCTGTTTTTT	CASSILAGGPGELFF
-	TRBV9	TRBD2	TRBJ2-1	TGTGCCAGCAGCCTAGCGGGAGCCCTCGGTGAGCAGTTCTTC	CASSLAGALGEQFF
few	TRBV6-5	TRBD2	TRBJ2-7	TGTGCCAGCAGTTATGGGGGGGGTCGAGGATACGAGCAGTACTTC	CASSYGGGRGYEQYF
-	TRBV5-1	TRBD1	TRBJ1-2	TGCGCCAGCAGCTTGGGACAGGGGGGCTACACCTTC	CASSLGQGGYTF
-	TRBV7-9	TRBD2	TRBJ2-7	TGTGCCAGCAGCTCTAGCGGGGGGATGGACGAGCAGTACTTC	CASSSSGGMDEQYF
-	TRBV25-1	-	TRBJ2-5	TGTGCCAGCAGTGAATCCGGGGCCCGGTTAGGGGGGACCCAGTACTTC	CASSESGARLGGTQYF
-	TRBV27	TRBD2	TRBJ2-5	TGTGCCAGCAGTTACCTAGCGGAACAAGAGACCCAGTACTTC	CASSYLAEQETQYF
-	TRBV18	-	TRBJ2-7	TGTGCCAGCTCCCGACAGGCCTACGAGCAGTACTTC	CASSRQAYEQYF